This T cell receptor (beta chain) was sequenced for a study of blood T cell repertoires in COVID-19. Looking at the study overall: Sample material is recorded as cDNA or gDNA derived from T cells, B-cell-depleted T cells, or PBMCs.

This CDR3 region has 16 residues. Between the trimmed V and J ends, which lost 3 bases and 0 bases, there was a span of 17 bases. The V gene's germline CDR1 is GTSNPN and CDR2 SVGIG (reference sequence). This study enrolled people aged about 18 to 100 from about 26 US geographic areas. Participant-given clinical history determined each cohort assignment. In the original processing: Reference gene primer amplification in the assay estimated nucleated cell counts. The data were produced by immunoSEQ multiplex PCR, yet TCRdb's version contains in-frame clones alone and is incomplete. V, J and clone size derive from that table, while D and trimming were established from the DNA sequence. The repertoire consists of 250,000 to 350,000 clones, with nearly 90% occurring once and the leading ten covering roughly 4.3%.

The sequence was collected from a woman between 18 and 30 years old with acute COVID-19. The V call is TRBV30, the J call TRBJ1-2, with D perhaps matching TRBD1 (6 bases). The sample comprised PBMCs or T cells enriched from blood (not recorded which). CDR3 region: CAWRGWTERTNYGYTF. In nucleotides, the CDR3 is TGTGCCTGGAGGGGCTGGACAGAAAGGACTAACTATGGCTACACCTTC.